The source of this T cell receptor (beta chain) is a study of identical twins. TCRdb reprocessed the 5' RACE reads with MiXCR, giving one entry per CDR3 protein. The table lists approximately 140,000 distinct CDR3 sequences, around 3.6% of them singletons, with around 8.1% in the top ten. This clonotype was recorded at least ten times. Its antigen remains unknown. The study, taken as a whole, reports: Models underpredicted monozygotic twin sharing of out-of-frame TCR alpha.

Material for sequencing was memory T cells sorted from blood. The receptor was isolated from a man aged 18-30 years in good health.

In DNA, the CDR3 is TGTGCCACCACGGGACTAGCGGGAGCGCAGTTCTTC. This sequence encodes CATTGLAGAQFF. The chain has TRBV24-1 and TRBJ2-1, with TRBD2 identical over 14 bases. The J segment lost 12 bases and the V segment lost 8 bases, leaving 2 bases of the junction unmatched. The germline V gene has CDR1 KGHDR and CDR2 SFDVKD. The CDR3 consists of 12 residues.